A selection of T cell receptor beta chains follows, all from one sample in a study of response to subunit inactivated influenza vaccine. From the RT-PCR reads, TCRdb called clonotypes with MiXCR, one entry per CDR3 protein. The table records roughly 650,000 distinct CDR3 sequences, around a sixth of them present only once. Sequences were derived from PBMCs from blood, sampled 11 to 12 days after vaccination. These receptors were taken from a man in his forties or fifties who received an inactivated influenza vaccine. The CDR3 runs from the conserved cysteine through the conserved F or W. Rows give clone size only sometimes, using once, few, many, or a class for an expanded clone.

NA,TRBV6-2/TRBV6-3,CASGYGDRGTYNEQFF
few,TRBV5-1,CASSLDKNRVTEAFF
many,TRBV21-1,CASRKPGNTEAFF
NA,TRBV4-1,CASSQTDRDTQYF
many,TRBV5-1,CASSTGTGDTGELFF
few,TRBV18,CASSPDKNSPLHF
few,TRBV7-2,CATRQPSTDTQYF
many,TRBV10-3,CAISGGKAGEQYF
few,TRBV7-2,CASSPRLAGGPREQYF
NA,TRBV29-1,CSVLLRTNFKETQYF
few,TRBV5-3,CARSCPTEQPQHF
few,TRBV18,CASSPSREEQYF
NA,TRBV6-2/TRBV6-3,CASSTRTGGNEKLFF
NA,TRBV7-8,CASSLARFGQGINEQFF
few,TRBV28,CASSSRDRATYEQYF
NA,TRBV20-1,CSALGSLDDTQYF
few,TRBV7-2,CASSLVLVLRETQYF
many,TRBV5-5,CASSDTRSSYNSPLHF
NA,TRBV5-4,CASRSDGESLNYGYTF
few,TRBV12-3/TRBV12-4,CASSLARERDTQYF
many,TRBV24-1,CATESGGLYNEQFF
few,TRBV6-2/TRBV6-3,CASRPGQSYEQYF